The present T cell receptor (beta chain) was sequenced within a study of blood T cell repertoires in COVID-19. The V and J ends lost 6 bases and 2 bases, in that order; junction bases with no gene match: 5. Germline-derived CDR1 and CDR2 are SEHNR and FQNEAQ (reference sequence). The CDR3 is made up of 14 amino acids. Repertoires were generated with immunoSEQ multiplex PCR, while TCRdb's copy carries only in-frame clones and drops some. In the table there are roughly 400,000 clones, 75% to 90% of which are singletons. Sample: PBMCs or T cells enriched from blood (not recorded which). This clonotype was sampled from a man younger than 45 who had recovered from COVID-19. The V call is TRBV7-9, the J call TRBJ2-3; 7 nucleotides match TRBD2. The CDR3 region has the DNA TGTGCCAGCAGTATTAGCGGGCACACAGATACGCAGTATTTT. It encodes CASSISGHTDTQYF.